This T cell receptor beta chain was recovered during a study of regulatory T cells in long-lasting Graves disease. Study details: Positivity for TSH receptor antibodies plus over 5 years of antithyroid drugs meant persistent Graves' disease. The study, taken as a whole, reports: Persistent patients had more shared public clonotypes (2,741) than new patients (about 1,000). Study was limited to peripheral blood, excluding thyroid tissue.

Sample time point: persistent/refractory GD, antithyroid drugs over 5 years with positive TRAb. From PBMCs, RNA was extracted and then used to make the TCR library. This clonotype was seen at least ten times. Antigen: not known. Construction of TCR beta libraries relied on iRepertoire HTBI primers and on Arm-PCR targeting CDR3 regions. TCRdb passed the multiplex PCR reads through MiXCR, listing each CDR3 protein once. The data contain over 250,000 distinct CDR3 sequences, roughly a fifth of them singletons. CDR3 length equals 11 residues. Trimming shortened V by 8 bases and J by 6 bases, and 13 bases separated the two germline ends. The germline gives CDR1 DFQATT, CDR2 SNEGSKA (reference sequence).

The TCR originated in a female donor with Graves disease. The specimen comprised peripheral blood mononuclear cells (PBMCs), sampled when the disease was refractory, from a patient treated with antithyroid drugs. The V call is TRBV20-1, the J call TRBJ1-2; possible D gene TRBD1, 6 bases. The CDR3 here is CSTDRRNGYTF. The CDR3 bases are TGCAGTACCGACAGGCGCAATGGCTACACCTTC.